This T cell receptor beta chain is drawn from a study of blood T cell repertoires in COVID-19. About the research overall: The United States, Italy and Spain supplied acute and convalescent COVID-19 samples. The cDNA or gDNA used as material had been derived from T cells, B-cell-depleted T cells, or PBMCs.

V was pared by 4 bases and J by 4 bases, with 13 bases between. Germline loops: CDR1 SSHAT, CDR2 FNYEAQ (reference sequence). This CDR3 comprises 15 residues. Per the original data handling: Scientists estimated how many nucleated cells there were by amplifying reference gene primers. Using immunoSEQ multiplex PCR, the repertoire was profiled, and TCRdb retains in-frame clones only, with some absent. The V and J calls and clone size are taken from that table; D and trimming were inferred from the DNA. This table has about 200,000 clones, roughly 87% appearing once. The V and J genes are TRBV7-7 and TRBJ2-2; D may be TRBD2 (7 bases). The receptor was derived from a middle-aged man with active or convalescent COVID-19. Source material: peripheral blood. The CDR3 sequence is CASSWGAGATGELFF. In DNA, the CDR3 is TGTGCCAGCAGCTGGGGGGCGGGGGCCACCGGGGAGCTGTTTTTT.